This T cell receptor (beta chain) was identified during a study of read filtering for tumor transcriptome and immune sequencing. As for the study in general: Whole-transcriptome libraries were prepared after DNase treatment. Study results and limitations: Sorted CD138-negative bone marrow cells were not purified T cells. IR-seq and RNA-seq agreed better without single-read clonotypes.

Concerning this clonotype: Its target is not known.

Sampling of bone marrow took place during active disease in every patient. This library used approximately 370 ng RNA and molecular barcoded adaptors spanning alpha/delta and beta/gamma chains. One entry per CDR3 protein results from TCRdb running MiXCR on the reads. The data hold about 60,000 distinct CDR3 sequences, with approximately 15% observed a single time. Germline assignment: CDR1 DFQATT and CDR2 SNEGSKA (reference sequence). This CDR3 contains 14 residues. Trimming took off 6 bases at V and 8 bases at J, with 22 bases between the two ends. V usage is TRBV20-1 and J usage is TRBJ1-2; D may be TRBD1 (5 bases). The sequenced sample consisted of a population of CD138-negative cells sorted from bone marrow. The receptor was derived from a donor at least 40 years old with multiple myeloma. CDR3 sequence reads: CSAGGHGVTRGYTF. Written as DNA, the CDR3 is TGCAGTGCGGGCGGACATGGGGTCACTCGCGGCTACACCTTC.